This T cell receptor (beta chain) was sequenced during a study of glioma-infiltrating T cells. About the study: Low-grade gliomas were grade II; glioblastomas were grade IV at initial diagnosis. Sequencing aimed for 4.5- to 10-fold coverage of 750,000 to 1,000,000 peripheral T cells.

General study findings and limits: Above-expected tissue-blood divergence occurred in all gliomas, most in low-grade ones.

TCR alpha and beta CDR3 regions were amplified from RNA using iRepertoire nested multiplex PCR. TCRdb reprocessed the multiplex PCR reads via MiXCR and lists one record per CDR3 protein. This sample has 300,000 to 450,000 distinct CDR3 sequences; around 45% occur once, and the top ten carry 12%. Details on this clonotype: Its antigen is not identified.

Sequencing was performed on glioma tissue, nonneoplastic brain tissue, or PBMCs (not recorded which). The clonotype was recovered from a human donor with low-grade glioma or glioblastoma, undergoing nonglioma brain surgery, or in good health (not recorded which).

DNA for the CDR3: TGTGCCAGCAGTTACTCGACGGGTGGGCCGTACGAGCAGTACTTC. This translates into CASSYSTGGPYEQYF. The V and J genes are TRBV6-2 or TRBV6-3 and TRBJ2-7; D gene ambiguous. CDR1 MNHEY and CDR2 SVGEGT come from the germline V gene. The CDR3 covers 15 residues. V lost 0 bases and J 4 bases, leaving 13 bases between the germline ends.